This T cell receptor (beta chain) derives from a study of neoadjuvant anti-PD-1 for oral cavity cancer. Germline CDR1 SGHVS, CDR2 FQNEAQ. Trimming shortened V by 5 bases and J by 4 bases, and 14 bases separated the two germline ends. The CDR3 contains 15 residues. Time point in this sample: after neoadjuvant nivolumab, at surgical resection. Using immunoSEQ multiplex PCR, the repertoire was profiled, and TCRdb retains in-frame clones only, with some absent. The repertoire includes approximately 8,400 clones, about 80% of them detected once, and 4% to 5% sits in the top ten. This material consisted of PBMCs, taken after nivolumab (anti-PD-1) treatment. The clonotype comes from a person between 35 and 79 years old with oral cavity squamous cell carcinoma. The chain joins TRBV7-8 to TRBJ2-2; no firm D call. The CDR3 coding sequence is TGTGCCAGCAGCCCACCTGGCGACCTCACCGGGGAGCTGTTTTTT. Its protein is CASSPPGDLTGELFF. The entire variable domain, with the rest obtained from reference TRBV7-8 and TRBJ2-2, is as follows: GAGVSQSPRYKVAKRGQDVALRCDPISGHVSLFWYQQALGQGPEFLTYFQNEAQLDKSGLPSDRFFAERPEGSVSTLKIQRTQQEDSAVYLCASSPPGDLTGELFFGEGSRLTVL.